Detailed here is one T cell receptor beta chain. This entry is derived from a study of blood T cell repertoires in COVID-19. Looking at the study overall: The United States, Italy and Spain supplied acute and convalescent COVID-19 samples.

This CDR3 contains 16 residues. V gave up 3 bases and J gave up 5 bases, with 19 bases separating them. Germline loops: CDR1 SNHLY, CDR2 FYNNEI. In the study's own analysis: Reference gene primer amplification gave estimated nucleated cell counts. Generated by immunoSEQ multiplex PCR, the TCRdb table keeps only in-frame clones and is missing some. The V and J calls and the clone size are those of that table, but D and trimming were determined from the DNA. The table has 220,000 or so clones, under 90% seen once. The genes are TRBV2 and TRBJ2-5; D is possibly TRBD1 (7 bases). The receptor was isolated from a man aged 60 to 69 who had recovered from COVID-19. Sequencing was performed on peripheral blood. In DNA form, the CDR3 reads TGTGCCAGCAGTGAGCAGGTGGTCTCAGGGGGGGAGACCCAGTACTTC. Its translation: CASSEQVVSGGETQYF. Variable domain in full (rest from reference TRBV2 and TRBJ2-5): EPEVTQTPSHQVTQMGQEVILRCVPISNHLYFYWYRQILGQKVEFLVSFYNNEISEKSEIFDDQFSVERPDGSNFTLKIRSTKLEDSAMYFCASSEQVVSGGETQYFGPGTRLLVL.